This T cell receptor (beta chain) was identified during a study of T cells in Graves' hyperthyroidism and ophthalmopathy (dated by TCRdb to between 2018 and 2021). In the study overall: Peripheral blood was sampled at the time of initial diagnosis, prior to any treatment. To identify TCR V-J signatures that set the groups apart, the researchers used a discovery cohort of 100 patients, made up of 40 to 45 with Graves' ophthalmopathy and some 60 with stable Graves' hyperthyroidism. An independent validation cohort of around 19 hyperthyroidism patients and about 15 patients who later progressed to ophthalmopathy tested prospective prediction of ophthalmopathy. The 100 or so discovery patients were randomly split 7:3 into training and test sets. In roughly six Graves' hyperthyroidism patients, the study also compared T-cell repertoires from thyroid tissue with T-cell repertoires from blood. After sampling, hyperthyroidism patients received methimazole starting at 30 mg daily, and ophthalmopathy patients received high-dose intravenous methylprednisolone. The paper reports TCR Vbeta CDR3 sequencing of more than 120 peripheral blood samples: around 45 ophthalmopathy, around 80 hyperthyroidism and approximately 17 progressor patients. What the authors observed across the whole study: In validation, the model predicted progression to ophthalmopathy a median of roughly 6.1 months before onset, with 65% to 71% sensitivity and about 75% specificity. Sample size was not statistically predetermined, and blinding of investigators to group allocation was not performed. Most expanded thyroid clonotypes (frequency above 0.001) were also detected in blood, a finding suggesting that blood repertoires may reflect thyroid immune responses. A model built on a 13 V-J signature distinguished ophthalmopathy from stable hyperthyroidism, reaching 85% to 90% sensitivity and around 81% specificity in cross-validation and 80%/75% in testing.

This clonotype was picked up many times. This clone's antigen is unknown. Base qualities are not recorded, but no much larger clone differs from it by a single base. Graves' hyperthyroidism was defined as stable when no progression to ophthalmopathy occurred over 18 months of follow-up. Hyperthyroidism patients were newly diagnosed, with disease duration under 2 months, and aged 18 to 65 years. Exclusion was applied to patients with uncontrolled infections, other autoimmune diseases, pregnancy or lactation. Diagnoses were based on clinical symptoms, serum thyroxine and TRAb, thyroid ultrasound and orbital computed tomography. PBMCs were separated from around 9.1 ml of fresh peripheral blood using Ficoll-Paque density gradient centrifugation. Total RNA was extracted with Trizol reagent, and quality was checked on an Agilent 2100 Bioanalyzer. Amplification of TCR beta CDR3 regions was carried out from RNA transcripts. A first-round RT-PCR of the TCR CDR3 used the HTBI primer set with the Qiagen OneStep RT-PCR kit. Libraries were constructed in a second round of multiplex PCR, after which size selection and purification were performed. The libraries were sequenced on an Illumina HiSeq2000 using paired-end 100 bp reads. Per the original workflow: SOAPnuke was used to process the raw data, removing reads that contained adapters or uncalled bases, had a mean Phred below 15, or lacked an exact match to the constant primer or identifier. COPE v1.2.5 was used to merge the high-quality paired reads, and each unique nucleotide sequence was defined as a clonotype. MiTCR v1.1 was used to align clonotypes to the IMGT TRBV, TRBD and TRBJ reference segments. Analysis was restricted to V-J combinations with a frequency above 0.0001, which covered 99% to 99.2% of repertoires. The TCS score was defined as the ratio of F50 (clonal expansion) to E x V (chaos), calculated using BLOSUM62-based TCRdist between CDR3 peptides within each V-J. Welch's t-statistics and random forest reduced roughly 540 V-J features to 10 to 15, which were used in a naive Bayes classifier (R e1071). TCRdb cleaned the public reads at Q25 with fastp, built clones with MiXCR and kept in-frame beta chains. Each CDR3 protein gets just one entry, which takes the most common genes and DNA from the rows behind it. These V and J calls rely on TCRdb rather than the paper's analysis. Across this sample there are around 560,000 distinct CDR3 sequences, with approximately 15% seen only once. About 17% of the sample is held by the ten biggest clonotypes.

Here V drops 4 bases and J drops 4 bases, and the junction holds 13 bases not matched to any gene. Including cysteine and phenylalanine, the CDR3 has 17 amino acids. Left in the record is the CDR3 DNA by itself, 51 bases read in frame from the first base. The sequence links TRBV12-3 or TRBV12-4 to TRBJ2-5, and TRBD2 matches 9 of the central bases. The sample was blood. The TCR sequence derives from a woman under 30 with Graves' hyperthyroidism. For the CDR3, the sequence is CASSSISAGGRGETQYF. The sequence in DNA is TGTGCCAGCAGTTCTATTAGCGCGGGAGGGCGGGGAGAGACCCAGTACTTC.